Shown below are 9 T cell receptor beta chains from a single sample sequenced in a study of T-cell memory formation after mild COVID-19. TCRdb re-called the 5' RACE reads with MiXCR, one entry per CDR3 protein. In the table there are around 500,000 distinct CDR3 sequences, approximately 18% of which are singletons. Sequences were obtained from PBMCs or a T cell subset sorted from them (not recorded which). Receptors originate from an adult woman who had mild COVID-19 (a few samples of this study predate the infection). Cell type and time point are not known.

The chain combines TRBV5-1 with TRBJ2-3; 8 nucleotides line up with TRBD2. The CDR3 length is 14 residues. Germline loops: CDR1 SGHRS, CDR2 YFSETQ. The J segment lost 2 bases and the V segment lost 5 bases, leaving 4 bases of the junction unmatched. The chain's CDR3 is CASRGGGYTDTQYF. The CDR3 DNA is TGCGCCAGCAGAGGCGGGGGGTACACAGATACGCAGTATTTT.

This clonotype has more than one count but fewer than ten. This chain connects TRBV6-5 to TRBJ2-7, with 10 bases aligning to TRBD1. V gave up 8 bases and J gave up 2 bases; unmatched junction bases: 3. CDR3 length equals 13 residues. In germline, CDR1 is MNHEY, CDR2 SVGAGI. CDR3 residues: CASGTGATYEQYF. CDR3 DNA sequence: TGTGCCAGCGGGACAGGGGCAACCTACGAGCAGTACTTC.

The V call is TRBV18, the J call TRBJ1-5; D gene unclear. The CDR3 is 16 residues long. Germline V gives CDR1 KGHSH, CDR2 LQKENI. Between the trimmed V and J ends, which lost 4 bases and 1 base, there was a span of 14 bases. The CDR3 sequence is CASSLDLAQSNQPQHF. For the CDR3, the DNA is TGTGCCAGCTCACTAGATCTCGCCCAGAGCAATCAGCCCCAGCATTTT.

V is TRBV5-4 and J is TRBJ1-2; no reliable D call. The CDR3 covers 15 residues. Trimming cost V 4 bases and J 3 bases, with 16 bases left between them. Germline V gene sequence: CDR1 SGHNT, CDR2 YYREEE (reference sequence). CDR3 protein: CASSQGQRSDYGYTF. In nucleotides, the CDR3 is TGTGCCAGCAGCCAAGGCCAACGAAGCGACTATGGCTACACCTTC.

The table lists this clonotype with many counts. V gene TRBV12-3 or TRBV12-4 combines with J gene TRBJ1-1, with D perhaps TRBD1 (5 bases). V lost 3 bases and J lost 6, with 14 bases in between. The CDR3 is 14 residues long. CDR3 DNA: TGTGCCAGCAGTTTGGCGCGGGGCGGCTCTGAAGCTTTCTTT. Protein: CASSLARGGSEAFF.

This clonotype was detected ten times or more. This sequence joins TRBV25-1 and TRBJ2-7, with 7 positions matching TRBD1. V gave up 4 bases and J gave up 4 bases; unmatched junction bases: 10. The CDR3 runs 15 residues. Germline loops: CDR1 MGHDK, CDR2 SYGVNS. Here the CDR3 reads CASSAMNRGSYEQYF. The CDR3 nucleotides are TGTGCCAGCAGTGCAATGAACAGGGGTTCGTACGAGCAGTACTTC.

The chain carries TRBV7-6 and TRBJ2-7; D remains unclear. V was trimmed by 1 base and J by 4 bases, leaving 11 bases between them. Germline assignment: CDR1 SGHVS and CDR2 FNYEAQ. This CDR3 comprises 14 residues. The CDR3: CASSLEPRFYEQYF. DNA for the CDR3: TGTGCCAGCAGCTTAGAACCCAGGTTTTACGAGCAGTACTTC.

CDR3 DNA sequence: TGTGCCAGCAGCTTAGCGCTGAGAACTCCGGAGCTGTTTTTT. It is translated as CASSLALRTPELFF. This chain joins TRBV7-9 and TRBJ2-2, with unresolved D. The CDR3 spans 14 residues. V lost 0 bases, J lost 10 bases, and 12 bases lay in between. CDR1 is SEHNR and CDR2 is FQNEAQ in the germline V gene (reference sequence).

V and J are TRBV7-2 and TRBJ2-6; possibly TRBD1 for D (6 bases). The V gene's germline CDR1 is SGHTA and CDR2 FQGNSA. With 3 bases removed from V and 2 bases from J, the gap between germline ends came to 17 bases. The CDR3 loop spans 18 amino acids. The CDR3, as DNA: TGTGCCAGCAGCTTCGCCGCTCAACAGGGCGCTGGGGCCAACGTCCTGACTTTC. It encodes CASSFAAQQGAGANVLTF.